Given below is one T cell receptor beta chain in context. Antigen: not known. Germline assignment: CDR1 MNHNY and CDR2 SVGAGI (reference sequence). With 2 bases removed from V and 1 base from J, the gap between germline ends came to 12 bases. This CDR3 is built from 16 residues. The data were taken from a study of cytomegalovirus exposure and HLA in healthy donors. Study-wide points: It was reported that the classifier diagnosed cytomegalovirus status with high specificity and sensitivity in both the original and validation cohorts. CMV serostatus was the only recorded immune exposure for donors.

A multiplex PCR was run with 60 Vbeta primers and 13 Jbeta primers. TCRdb keeps only in-frame clones here, not all; method: immunoSEQ multiplex PCR. The sample shows roughly 140,000 clones, 80% to 85% of them seen only once. The sequencing sample was made of PBMCs. The chain combines TRBV6-6 with TRBJ1-5, with D perhaps TRBD1 (5 bases). The receptor was derived from a boy aged 2-15 years in good health and CMV-seronegative. CDR3 in amino acids: CASSYGGLSSNQPQHF. CDR3 nucleotides: TGTGCCAGCAGTTACGGGGGGTTGTCGAGCAATCAGCCCCAGCATTTT.